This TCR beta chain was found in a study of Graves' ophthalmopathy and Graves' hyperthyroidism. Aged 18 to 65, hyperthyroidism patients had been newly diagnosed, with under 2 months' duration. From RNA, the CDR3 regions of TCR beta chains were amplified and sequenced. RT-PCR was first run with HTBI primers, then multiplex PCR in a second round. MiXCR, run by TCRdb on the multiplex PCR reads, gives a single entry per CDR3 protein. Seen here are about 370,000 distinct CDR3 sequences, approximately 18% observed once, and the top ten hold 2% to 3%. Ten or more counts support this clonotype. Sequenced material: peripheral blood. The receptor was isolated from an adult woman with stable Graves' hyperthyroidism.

The CDR3 DNA reads TGTGCCAGCAGTTTCCCAGCTAACTATGGCTACACCTTC. Amino acids: CASSFPANYGYTF. This chain links TRBV12-3 or TRBV12-4 with TRBJ1-2; D gene uncertain. The CDR3 contains 13 residues. V lost 3 bases to trimming and J lost 0 bases, with 5 bases between them.